This T cell receptor beta chain was retrieved from a study of prognosis after radiotherapy for stage I lung cancer. Study-wide background: Patients received stereotactic body radiotherapy alone, with no concurrent therapy. There were several patients who developed distant metastases (median roughly 7 months) after radiotherapy, while around 14 showed no significant progression. The study, taken as a whole, reports: Reportedly, metastasis status was linked to differences in TRBV and TRBJ usage frequencies.

Template was genomic DNA; TCR beta CDR3 amplified in two multiplex PCR rounds. Round one of PCR was performed, and it used primers specific to each TRBV and TRBJ gene. TCRdb re-derived calls from the multiplex PCR reads in MiXCR, one entry per CDR3 protein. Of around 26,000 distinct CDR3 sequences in the sample, around 42% were seen once. The patients, who had no history of other malignancies and had received no prior chemotherapy or radiotherapy, were all found to be node-negative on CT and PET/CT. The V and J ends lost 7 bases and 11 bases respectively, with 12 bases between them. This CDR3 has 12 residues. Germline CDR1 and CDR2: MNHNS and SASEGT. At least ten counts were recorded for this clonotype. What it binds is unknown.

The source is a donor over 45 with non-small cell lung cancer. This specimen was PBMCs, taken before or after stereotactic body radiation therapy (not recorded which). The chain has TRBV6-1 and TRBJ1-6; tentatively, D is TRBD1 (5 bases). In DNA, the CDR3 is TGTGCCAGCATACAGGTAAGCCCACCCCTCCACTTT. The encoded protein is CASIQVSPPLHF.